This is a list of T cell receptor beta chains from one sample in a study of blood T cell repertoires in COVID-19. Sequencing was performed with immunoSEQ multiplex PCR; in TCRdb, only in-frame clones are kept and a portion is missing. The top ten clones hold roughly a sixth of a sample with 150,000 to 200,000 clones, roughly 77% of them seen once. Sequencing was done on a sample of PBMCs or T cells enriched from blood (not recorded which). These receptors were taken from a woman aged 45 to 65 with acute COVID-19. The CDR3 runs from the conserved cysteine through the conserved F or W. Each record gives: V gene, J gene, clone size, D gene, CDR3 length, CDR3 DNA, CDR3 protein. D genes are given only for firm matches. Clone size is shown for a subset of rows, as once, few, many or a class of expanded clone.

V gene: TRBV5-4; J gene: TRBJ2-4; clone size: .; D gene: .; CDR3 length: 14; CDR3 DNA: TGTGCCAGCAGCCCGCTAGCGACTAAAAACATTCAGTACTTC; CDR3 protein: CASSPLATKNIQYF
V gene: TRBV19; J gene: TRBJ1-4; clone size: .; D gene: .; CDR3 length: 15; CDR3 DNA: TGTGCCAGTAGTGTCGGGGGTGCAACTAATGAAAAACTGTTTTTT; CDR3 protein: CASSVGGATNEKLFF
V gene: TRBV7-9; J gene: TRBJ2-3; clone size: .; D gene: .; CDR3 length: 8; CDR3 DNA: TGTGCCACAGATACCCAGTATTTT; CDR3 protein: CATDTQYF
V gene: TRBV28; J gene: TRBJ1-1; clone size: once; D gene: TRBD1; CDR3 length: 14; CDR3 DNA: TGTGCCAGTTACAGGGGATTGTTGAACACTGAAGCTTTCTTT; CDR3 protein: CASYRGLLNTEAFF
V gene: TRBV4-2; J gene: TRBJ2-2; clone size: .; D gene: .; CDR3 length: 15; CDR3 DNA: TGTGCCAGCAATGGCGGGACCATGAACACCGGGGAGCTGTTTTTT; CDR3 protein: CASNGGTMNTGELFF
V gene: TRBV29-1; J gene: TRBJ1-4; clone size: few; D gene: TRBD1; CDR3 length: 13; CDR3 DNA: TGCAGCGTTGTTCGGCAGGGGGCGAGGAAACTGTTTTTT; CDR3 protein: CSVVRQGARKLFF
V gene: TRBV28; J gene: TRBJ1-3; clone size: .; D gene: .; CDR3 length: 12; CDR3 DNA: TGTGCCGTGGGGGGCTCTGGAAACACCATATATTTT; CDR3 protein: CAVGGSGNTIYF
V gene: TRBV7-9; J gene: TRBJ1-2; clone size: .; D gene: .; CDR3 length: 11; CDR3 DNA: TGTGCCAGCAGCGACGTCGGGGGGTACACCTTC; CDR3 protein: CASSDVGGYTF
V gene: TRBV5-1; J gene: TRBJ1-1; clone size: .; D gene: .; CDR3 length: 14; CDR3 DNA: TGCGCCAGCAGTTTTGGTGCCAGGGTCACTGAAGCTTTCTTT; CDR3 protein: CASSFGARVTEAFF
V gene: TRBV19; J gene: TRBJ1-3; clone size: .; D gene: .; CDR3 length: 11; CDR3 DNA: TGTGCCAGTGGGCGTTTGGACACCATATATTTT; CDR3 protein: CASGRLDTIYF
V gene: TRBV9; J gene: TRBJ1-6; clone size: .; D gene: .; CDR3 length: 16; CDR3 DNA: TGTGCCAGCACCACGGGGGAGAATGCCTATAATTCACCCCTCCACTTT; CDR3 protein: CASTTGENAYNSPLHF
V gene: TRBV7-9; J gene: TRBJ2-5; clone size: .; D gene: .; CDR3 length: 12; CDR3 DNA: TGTGCCAGCAGCGTCGGGCAAGAGACCCAGTACTTC; CDR3 protein: CASSVGQETQYF
V gene: TRBV5-1; J gene: TRBJ2-1; clone size: .; D gene: .; CDR3 length: 14; CDR3 DNA: TGCGCCAGCAGCTTGGTGGCGGGGATCGATGAGCAGTTCTTC; CDR3 protein: CASSLVAGIDEQFF
V gene: TRBV5-1; J gene: TRBJ1-6; clone size: .; D gene: TRBD1; CDR3 length: 15; CDR3 DNA: TGCGCCAGCAGCTTCGGCGGGACAGAAAATTCACCCCTCCACTTT; CDR3 protein: CASSFGGTENSPLHF
V gene: TRBV7-2; J gene: TRBJ2-3; clone size: .; D gene: .; CDR3 length: 16; CDR3 DNA: TGTGCCAGCAGCCCCCAGCTTCGGGGGAGCACAGATACGCAGTATTTT; CDR3 protein: CASSPQLRGSTDTQYF
V gene: TRBV5-4; J gene: TRBJ1-2; clone size: few; D gene: .; CDR3 length: 16; CDR3 DNA: TGTGCCAGCAGCCCCCTTTTCAGGGGACGTCACTATGGCTACACCTTC; CDR3 protein: CASSPLFRGRHYGYTF
V gene: TRBV2; J gene: TRBJ2-5; clone size: .; D gene: .; CDR3 length: 15; CDR3 DNA: TGTGCCAGCAGTGATAGAACAGTTACAATAGAGACCCAGTACTTC; CDR3 protein: CASSDRTVTIETQYF
V gene: TRBV7-9; J gene: TRBJ2-2; clone size: .; D gene: .; CDR3 length: 17; CDR3 DNA: TGTGCCAGCACTGATTGGGCAGGGGATCTCGGAACCGGGGAGCTGTTTTTT; CDR3 protein: CASTDWAGDLGTGELFF
V gene: TRBV29-1; J gene: TRBJ2-2; clone size: .; D gene: .; CDR3 length: 12; CDR3 DNA: TGCAGCGCCCTGAGGCTCACCGGGGAGCTGTTTTTT; CDR3 protein: CSALRLTGELFF
V gene: TRBV5-6; J gene: TRBJ2-3; clone size: .; D gene: .; CDR3 length: 18; CDR3 DNA: TGTGCCAGCAGCTTGGGCCCGACTAGGCCCCATAGCACAGATACGCAGTATTTT; CDR3 protein: CASSLGPTRPHSTDTQYF
V gene: TRBV9; J gene: TRBJ1-4; clone size: .; D gene: .; CDR3 length: 15; CDR3 DNA: TGTGCCAGCAGCGTAGCTGGGGGGGGTGGGGAAAAACTGTTTTTT; CDR3 protein: CASSVAGGGGEKLFF
V gene: TRBV6-5; J gene: TRBJ1-1; clone size: .; D gene: .; CDR3 length: 15; CDR3 DNA: TGTGCCAGCAGTTACCGCGGGACCCGAACCACTGAAGCTTTCTTT; CDR3 protein: CASSYRGTRTTEAFF
V gene: TRBV5-4; J gene: TRBJ2-4; clone size: .; D gene: .; CDR3 length: 16; CDR3 DNA: TGTGCCAGCAGCCTAGAGCCGGCGCTAGCCAAAAACATTCAGTACTTC; CDR3 protein: CASSLEPALAKNIQYF
V gene: TRBV6-2/TRBV6-3; J gene: TRBJ2-5; clone size: once; D gene: .; CDR3 length: 14; CDR3 DNA: TGTGCCAGCAGTTTCGACTATAGACAAGAGACCCAGTACTTC; CDR3 protein: CASSFDYRQETQYF
V gene: TRBV18; J gene: TRBJ2-1; clone size: few; D gene: TRBD1; CDR3 length: 15; CDR3 DNA: TGTGCCAGCTCACCGGACAGGGGCCCCTACAATGAGCAGTTCTTC; CDR3 protein: CASSPDRGPYNEQFF
V gene: TRBV25-1; J gene: TRBJ1-1; clone size: .; D gene: .; CDR3 length: 15; CDR3 DNA: TGTGCCAGCAGTGAGGGGGGGATCATGAACACTGAAGCTTTCTTT; CDR3 protein: CASSEGGIMNTEAFF
V gene: TRBV5-4; J gene: TRBJ1-5; clone size: .; D gene: .; CDR3 length: 14; CDR3 DNA: TGTGCCAGCAGCTTGGCAGGGGTCGACCAGCCCCAGCATTTT; CDR3 protein: CASSLAGVDQPQHF
V gene: TRBV4-1; J gene: TRBJ2-2; clone size: .; D gene: TRBD2; CDR3 length: 14; CDR3 DNA: TGCGCCAGCAGCCAAGGACTAGCGGCCGGGGAGCTGTTTTTT; CDR3 protein: CASSQGLAAGELFF
V gene: TRBV7-2; J gene: TRBJ2-2; clone size: .; D gene: .; CDR3 length: 17; CDR3 DNA: TGTGCCAGCAGCTTAGCACCGGGACAAGTAGACACCGGGGAGCTGTTTTTT; CDR3 protein: CASSLAPGQVDTGELFF
V gene: TRBV28; J gene: TRBJ1-1; clone size: .; D gene: TRBD1; CDR3 length: 16; CDR3 DNA: TGTGCCAGCAGTGGGCTTGACCGACAGGGGGGTCGGGAAGCTTTCTTT; CDR3 protein: CASSGLDRQGGREAFF
V gene: TRBV3-1/TRBV3-2; J gene: TRBJ2-3; clone size: .; D gene: .; CDR3 length: 14; CDR3 DNA: TGTGCCAGCAGCCAGGGACTGAGCACAGATACGCAGTATTTT; CDR3 protein: CASSQGLSTDTQYF